A selection of T cell receptor beta chains follows, all from one sample in a study of metastatic and nonmetastatic thyroid tumors. Using MiXCR, TCRdb reanalyzed the PCR reads. The table has about 33,000 clones, about a sixth seen once. Source material: blood. The source is a female donor with papillary thyroid cancer or a benign thyroid nodule (not recorded which). Some clones in this sample may be carry-over from other donors' samples. CDR3s include the opening cysteine and the closing phenylalanine or tryptophan. A D gene is named only where the DNA matches it firmly. Clone size is stated in some rows and not others, as once, few, many or a class when expanded.

clone_size: many
j_call: TRBJ2-7
v_call: TRBV28
d_call: TRBD1
cdr3_nt: TGTGCCAGCAATTCACCCGGGACAGGAACTTCCTACGAGCAGTACTTC
cdr3_aa: CASNSPGTGTSYEQYF

clone_size: NA
j_call: TRBJ2-1
v_call: TRBV5-1
d_call: TRBD2
cdr3_nt: TGCGCCAGCAGCTTCCCTAGCGGGAGGTCTAATGAGCAGTCCTTC
cdr3_aa: CASSFPSGRSNEQSF

clone_size: NA
j_call: TRBJ2-7
v_call: TRBV2
d_call: TRBD2
cdr3_nt: TGTGCCAGCAGTGAAGCCGAGTCGGCTAGCGGGACCGACAGAGGTTACGAGCAGTACTTC
cdr3_aa: CASSEAESASGTDRGYEQYF

clone_size: NA
j_call: TRBJ2-7
v_call: TRBV5-1
d_call: NA
cdr3_nt: TGCGCCAGCAGCCCGGCCGGGCAGGGTGACCACGAGCAGTACTTC
cdr3_aa: CASSPAGQGDHEQYF

clone_size: many
j_call: TRBJ1-1
v_call: TRBV10-3
d_call: NA
cdr3_nt: TGTGCCATCTCCTCCGACGACACGGGGAACACTGAAGCTTTCTTT
cdr3_aa: CAISSDDTGNTEAFF

clone_size: many
j_call: TRBJ1-1
v_call: TRBV3-1
d_call: NA
cdr3_nt: TGTGCCAGCAGCCATATTAGGGGTTCTGAAGCTTTCTTT
cdr3_aa: CASSHIRGSEAFF

clone_size: many
j_call: TRBJ1-5
v_call: TRBV20-1
d_call: NA
cdr3_nt: TGCAGTGCTAAACTTCAGGGGCTCGGCAATCAGCCCCAGCATTTT
cdr3_aa: CSAKLQGLGNQPQHF

clone_size: many
j_call: TRBJ2-7
v_call: TRBV20-1
d_call: TRBD1
cdr3_nt: TGCAGTGCTAGGAGGGACAGACCCTACGAGCAGTACTTC
cdr3_aa: CSARRDRPYEQYF

clone_size: NA
j_call: TRBJ2-5
v_call: TRBV6-2/TRBV6-3
d_call: NA
cdr3_nt: TGTGCCAGCAGTTATCGACTTTTGGAGACCCAGTACTTC
cdr3_aa: CASSYRLLETQYF

clone_size: many
j_call: TRBJ1-3
v_call: TRBV28
d_call: NA
cdr3_nt: TGTGCCAGCTTTGACCCACTCCGGAACACCATATATTTT
cdr3_aa: CASFDPLRNTIYF

clone_size: many
j_call: TRBJ2-7
v_call: TRBV3-1
d_call: NA
cdr3_nt: TGTGCCAGCAGCCCTCTCCCGGGAGAGGGCGAGCAGTACTTC
cdr3_aa: CASSPLPGEGEQYF

clone_size: many
j_call: TRBJ2-3
v_call: TRBV28
d_call: TRBD2
cdr3_nt: TGTGCCAGCATGGTCGGGGGGGTAGATACGCAGTATTTT
cdr3_aa: CASMVGGVDTQYF

clone_size: many
j_call: TRBJ2-1
v_call: TRBV20-1
d_call: TRBD2
cdr3_nt: TGCAGTGCTATTAGCGGGAGGGGGCGAAGGGAGCAGTTCTTC
cdr3_aa: CSAISGRGRREQFF

clone_size: NA
j_call: TRBJ1-2
v_call: TRBV13
d_call: NA
cdr3_nt: TGTGCCAGCAGCTTAATGGGGCAGCCCTCGGATGGCTACACCTTC
cdr3_aa: CASSLMGQPSDGYTF

clone_size: NA
j_call: TRBJ1-1
v_call: TRBV5-1
d_call: NA
cdr3_nt: TGCGCCAGCAGCACGGACGGCATGAACACTGAAGCCTTCTTT
cdr3_aa: CASSTDGMNTEAFF

clone_size: many
j_call: TRBJ2-2
v_call: TRBV5-1
d_call: TRBD2
cdr3_nt: TGCGCCAGCAGCTTGCCTCTAGCGGACACCGGGGAGCTGTTTTTT
cdr3_aa: CASSLPLADTGELFF

clone_size: NA
j_call: TRBJ1-6
v_call: TRBV27
d_call: NA
cdr3_nt: TGTGCCAGCAGTACTATTGGCGCCCTCGGAGGTTCACCCCTCCACTTT
cdr3_aa: CASSTIGALGGSPLHF

clone_size: many
j_call: TRBJ2-5
v_call: TRBV7-9
d_call: NA
cdr3_nt: TGTGCCAGCAGACCTAAGGTGGCCCCCGGAGAGACCCAGTACTTC
cdr3_aa: CASRPKVAPGETQYF